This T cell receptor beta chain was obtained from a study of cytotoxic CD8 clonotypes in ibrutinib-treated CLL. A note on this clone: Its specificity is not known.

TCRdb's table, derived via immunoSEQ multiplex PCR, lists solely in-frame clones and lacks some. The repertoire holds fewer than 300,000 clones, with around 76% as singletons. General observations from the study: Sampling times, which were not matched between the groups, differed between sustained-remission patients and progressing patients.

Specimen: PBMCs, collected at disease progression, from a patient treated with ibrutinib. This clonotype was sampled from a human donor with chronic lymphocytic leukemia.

CDR3 sequence (DNA): TGTGCCAGCAGCTTAGAGGCTCTGGAGACCCAGTACTTC. Translated, it gives CASSLEALETQYF. The rearrangement joins TRBV11-3 to TRBJ2-5, with D uncertain. Trimming took 0 bases from V and 5 from J, leaving 7 bases between them. This CDR3 comprises 13 residues. The germline V gene encodes CDR1 SGHNT and CDR2 YENEEA. Full variable domain (missing parts from reference TRBV11-3 and TRBJ2-5): EAGVVQSPRYKIIEKKQPVAFWCNPISGHNTLYWYLQNLGQGPELLIRYENEEAVDDSQLPKDRFSAERLKGVDSTLKIQPAELGDSAVYLCASSLEALETQYFGPGTRLLVL.